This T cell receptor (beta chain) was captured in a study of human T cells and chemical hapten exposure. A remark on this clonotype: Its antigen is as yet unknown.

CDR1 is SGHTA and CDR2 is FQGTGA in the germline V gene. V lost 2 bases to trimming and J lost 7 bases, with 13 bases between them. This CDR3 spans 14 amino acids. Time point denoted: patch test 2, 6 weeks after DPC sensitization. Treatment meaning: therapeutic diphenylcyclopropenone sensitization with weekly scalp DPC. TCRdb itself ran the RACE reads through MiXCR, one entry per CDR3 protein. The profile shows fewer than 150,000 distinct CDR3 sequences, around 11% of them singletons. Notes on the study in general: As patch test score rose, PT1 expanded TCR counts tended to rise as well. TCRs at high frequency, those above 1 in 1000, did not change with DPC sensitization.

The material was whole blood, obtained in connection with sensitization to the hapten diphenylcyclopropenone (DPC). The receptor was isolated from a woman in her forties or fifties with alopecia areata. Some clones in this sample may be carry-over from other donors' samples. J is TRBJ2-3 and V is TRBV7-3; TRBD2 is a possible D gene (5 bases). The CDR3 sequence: CASSLAGSSNTQYF. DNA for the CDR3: TGTGCCAGCAGCTTAGCGGGTTCTTCGAATACGCAGTATTTT.